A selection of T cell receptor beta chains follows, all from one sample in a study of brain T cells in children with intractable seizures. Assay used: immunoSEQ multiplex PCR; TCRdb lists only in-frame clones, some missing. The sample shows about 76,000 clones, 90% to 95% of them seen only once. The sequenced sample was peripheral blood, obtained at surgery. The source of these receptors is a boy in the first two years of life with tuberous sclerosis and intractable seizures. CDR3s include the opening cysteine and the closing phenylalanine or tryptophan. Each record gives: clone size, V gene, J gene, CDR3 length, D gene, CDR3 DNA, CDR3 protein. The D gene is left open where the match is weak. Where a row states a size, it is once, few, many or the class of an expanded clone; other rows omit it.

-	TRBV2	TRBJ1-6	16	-	TGTGCCAGCAGGAAACCTATCGCCTCCTATAATTCACCCCTCCACTTT	CASRKPIASYNSPLHF
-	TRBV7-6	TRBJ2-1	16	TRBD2	TGTGCCAGCAGCCCCTTAGGCGGGAGGGCCAGCAATGAGCAGTTCTTC	CASSPLGGRASNEQFF
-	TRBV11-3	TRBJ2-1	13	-	TGTGCCAGCAGCTTACGCGGTGAGGACCAAAAGTTCTTC	CASSLRGEDQKFF
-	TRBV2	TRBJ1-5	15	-	TGTGCCAGCAGTCAGGGTAGAAACAACCATCAGCCCCAGCATTTT	CASSQGRNNHQPQHF
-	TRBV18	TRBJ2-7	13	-	TGTGCCAGCTCCCCACAAGTGGGAAGCGAGCAGTACTTC	CASSPQVGSEQYF
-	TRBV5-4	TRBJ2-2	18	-	TGTGCCAGCAGCTTGGCTTTAAGAAAACCAACGAACACCGGGGAGCTGTTTTTT	CASSLALRKPTNTGELFF
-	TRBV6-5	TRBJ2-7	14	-	TGTGCCAGCAGTCAGTATGACAAATCCTACGAGCAGTACTTC	CASSQYDKSYEQYF
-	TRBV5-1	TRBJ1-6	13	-	TGCGCCAGCAGCTTGGAGGGCGGGTCACCCCTCCACTTT	CASSLEGGSPLHF
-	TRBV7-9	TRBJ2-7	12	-	TGTGCCAGCAGCCAAAGCTCCTACGAGCAGTACTTC	CASSQSSYEQYF
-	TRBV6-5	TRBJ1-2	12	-	TGTGCCAGCTTCGAAGGGTACTCTGGCTACACCTTC	CASFEGYSGYTF
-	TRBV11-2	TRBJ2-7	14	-	TGTGCCAGCAGCGTCAGTCGACGGACTTACGAGCAGTACTTC	CASSVSRRTYEQYF
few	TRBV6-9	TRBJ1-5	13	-	TGTGCCAGCAACAGAGTTAGCAATCAGCCCCAGCATTTT	CASNRVSNQPQHF
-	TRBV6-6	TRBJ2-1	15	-	TGTGCCAGCAGCCTCGAGGGTCTAACCGGGGATGAGCAGTTCTTC	CASSLEGLTGDEQFF
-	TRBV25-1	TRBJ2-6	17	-	TGTGCCAGCAGTGAAGGCTTGGGGCAGGCTGGGGCCAACGTCCTGACTTTC	CASSEGLGQAGANVLTF
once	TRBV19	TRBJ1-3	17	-	TGTGCCAGTATCACGGGAAGGAACACCTCGGCTGGAAACACCATATATTTT	CASITGRNTSAGNTIYF
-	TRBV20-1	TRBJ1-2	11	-	TGCAGTGCCAGGAGAAACTATGGCTACACCTTC	CSARRNYGYTF
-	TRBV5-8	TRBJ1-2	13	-	TGTGCCAGCAGTTGGGACTTTTTTCAAGGCTACACCTTC	CASSWDFFQGYTF
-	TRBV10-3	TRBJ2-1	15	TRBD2	TGTGCCATCAGTGAGGGACTAGCTGCTGACAATGAGCAGTTCTTC	CAISEGLAADNEQFF
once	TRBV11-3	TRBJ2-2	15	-	TGTGCCAGCAGCTTAAATAGCGCGAACACCGGGGAGCTGTTTTTT	CASSLNSANTGELFF
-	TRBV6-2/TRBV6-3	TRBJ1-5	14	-	TGTGCCAGCAGTCAGGGTTCGGGCAATCAGCCCCAGCATTTT	CASSQGSGNQPQHF
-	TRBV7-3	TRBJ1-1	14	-	TGTGCCAGCAGTCGCCTGGGGGCTAACACTGAAGCTTTCTTT	CASSRLGANTEAFF
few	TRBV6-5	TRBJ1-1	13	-	TGTGCCAGCAGTTTCATTAAGAACACTGAAGCTTTCTTT	CASSFIKNTEAFF
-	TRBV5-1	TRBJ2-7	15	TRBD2	TGCGCCAGCAGCTCTGTTAGCGGGGGGGACTACGAGCAGTACTTC	CASSSVSGGDYEQYF
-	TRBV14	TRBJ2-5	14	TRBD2	TGTGCCAGCAGCCCAGCGGGGGCAAAGGAGACCCAGTACTTC	CASSPAGAKETQYF
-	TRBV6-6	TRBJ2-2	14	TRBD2	TGTGCCAGCAGAGTAGCGGGAAACACCGGGGAGCTGTTTTTT	CASRVAGNTGELFF
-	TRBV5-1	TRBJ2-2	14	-	TGCGCCAGCAGCTTCGGGGCAATCACCGGGGAGCTGTTTTTT	CASSFGAITGELFF
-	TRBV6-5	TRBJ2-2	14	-	TGTGCCAGCTCGGTTTTGGGATCTGGCGGGGAGCTGTTTTTT	CASSVLGSGGELFF
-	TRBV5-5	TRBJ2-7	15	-	TGTGCCAGCAGCTTGGGGGGTCGGGTAACCTACGAGCAGTACTTC	CASSLGGRVTYEQYF
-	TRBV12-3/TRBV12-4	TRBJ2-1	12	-	TGTGCCAGCCGGGACCCCTACAATGAGCAGTTCTTC	CASRDPYNEQFF
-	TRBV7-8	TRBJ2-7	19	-	TGTGCCAGCAGCTTAGGCTCTTTTCAGAGGGGACGGCTAATATACGAGCAGTACTTC	CASSLGSFQRGRLIYEQYF
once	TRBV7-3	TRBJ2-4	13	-	TGTGCCAGCAGCTTCAGCGCGGAAAACATTCAGTACTTC	CASSFSAENIQYF
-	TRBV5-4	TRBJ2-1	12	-	TGTGCCAGCAGCTTGGACGACAATGAGCAGTTCTTC	CASSLDDNEQFF
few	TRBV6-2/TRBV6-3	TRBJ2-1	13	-	TGTGCCAGCAGCTCGCGACTAGACAATGAGCAGTTCTTC	CASSSRLDNEQFF
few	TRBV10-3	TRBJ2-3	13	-	TGTGCCATCAGTGAGTTAAACACAGATACGCAGTATTTT	CAISELNTDTQYF
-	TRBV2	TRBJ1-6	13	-	TGTGCCAGCAGGCAGGGGAATAATTCACCCCTCCACTTT	CASRQGNNSPLHF
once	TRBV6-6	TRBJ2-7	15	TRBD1	TGTGCCAGCAGTGTAGACAGGGGAACCTCCTACGAGCAGTACTTC	CASSVDRGTSYEQYF
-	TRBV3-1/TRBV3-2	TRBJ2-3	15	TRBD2	TGTGCCAGCAGCCCTCAGGGACTAGCTTCAGATACGCAGTATTTT	CASSPQGLASDTQYF
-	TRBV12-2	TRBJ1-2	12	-	TGTGCAAGTCGGTTGGGGGCGGAGGGCTACACCTTC	CASRLGAEGYTF
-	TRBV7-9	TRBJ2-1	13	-	TGTGCCAGCAGCTTATACTCCCCCGATGAGCAGTTCTTC	CASSLYSPDEQFF
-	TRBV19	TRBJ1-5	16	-	TGTGCCAGTAGTATAGAGGCAGGGGTGGTCAATCAGCCCCAGCATTTT	CASSIEAGVVNQPQHF
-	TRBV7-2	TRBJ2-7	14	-	TGTGCCAGCAGCTCGTCGACAATGTATACGGAGCAGTACTTC	CASSSSTMYTEQYF
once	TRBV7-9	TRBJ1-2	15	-	TGTGCCAGCAGCTTAGCATTGGGGGTTAACTATGGCTACACCTTC	CASSLALGVNYGYTF
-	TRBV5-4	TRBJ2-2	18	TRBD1	TGTGCCAGCAGCGACACCTTACACCGGGACAGGGATGCCGGGGAGCTGTTTTTT	CASSDTLHRDRDAGELFF
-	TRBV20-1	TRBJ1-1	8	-	TGCAGTGCCCCAGAAGCTTTCTTT	CSAPEAFF
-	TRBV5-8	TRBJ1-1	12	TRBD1	TGTGCCAGCAGCTTGGGACAGGGTCAGGCTTTCTTT	CASSLGQGQAFF
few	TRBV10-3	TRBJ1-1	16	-	TGTGCCATCAGTTCGATCGGGGCAACCATGAACACTGAAGCTTTCTTT	CAISSIGATMNTEAFF
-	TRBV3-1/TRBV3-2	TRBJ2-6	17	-	TGTGCCAGCAGCCATGCTACCAGGGTCTCTGGGGCCAACGTCCTGACTTTC	CASSHATRVSGANVLTF
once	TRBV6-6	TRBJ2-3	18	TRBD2	TGTGCCAGCAGTCCGAGGGCTAGCGGGGAACTAAGCACAGATACGCAGTATTTT	CASSPRASGELSTDTQYF
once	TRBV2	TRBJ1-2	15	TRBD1	TGTGCCAGCGGGGTAATACAGGGGTCTAACTATGGCTACACCTTC	CASGVIQGSNYGYTF
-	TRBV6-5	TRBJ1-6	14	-	TGTGCCAGCAGTATAGGAACCATTAATTCACCCCTCCACTTT	CASSIGTINSPLHF
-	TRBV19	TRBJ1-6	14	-	TGTGCCAGTAGTATCGGCGGCGGGGATTCACCCCTCCACTTT	CASSIGGGDSPLHF